This T cell receptor (beta chain) was captured by sequencing in a study of T cell responses to AZD1222 COVID-19 vaccine. The protocol was immunoSEQ multiplex PCR, while the TCRdb copy is restricted to in-frame clones and leaves out a portion. In the table there are about 200,000 clones, about 94% of which are singletons. This sequence was found in an adult who received the AZD1222 COVID-19 vaccine. Sequenced material: peripheral blood, taken 28 days after the second AZD1222 dose.

The CDR3 protein is CASSSRWGAAEPQHF. The CDR3 DNA is TGTGCCAGCAGCTCCCGGTGGGGGGCCGCCGAGCCCCAGCATTTT. The V call is TRBV5-8, the J call TRBJ1-5; tentatively, D is TRBD1 (6 bases). Per the germline V gene, CDR1 is SGHTS and CDR2 is YDEGEE. V gave up 3 bases and J gave up 8 bases, with 18 bases separating them. The CDR3 is 15 residues long.